A single sample gave rise to the 30 T cell receptor beta chains below, sequenced in a study of Ad26.COV2.S vaccination and SARS-CoV-2 variants. Treatment specified: 15 to 20 received Ad26.COV2.S at low or high dose, single or two shots; about 5 received placebo; per-sample allocation not given. Samples came from day 63 after the first vaccine or placebo injection. TCRdb's table, derived via immunoSEQ multiplex PCR, lists solely in-frame clones and lacks some. Counted here are about 390,000 clones, about nine tenths occurring once; the ten biggest clones make up more than 1.5%. Material: peripheral blood, obtained in a trial of Ad26.COV2.S vaccine versus placebo. These receptor sequences come from a person aged 18-65 years who received the Ad26.COV2.S COVID-19 vaccine or a placebo.

The V gene is TRBV4-2, the J gene TRBJ2-7; the D call may be TRBD1 or TRBD2 (6 bases each). With 0 bases removed from V and 1 base from J, the gap between germline ends came to 10 bases. There are 15 residues in the CDR3. CDR1 is LGHNA, CDR2 YNFKEQ, per germline. This chain's CDR3 is CASSQEGGTSYEQYF. DNA of the CDR3: TGTGCCAGCAGCCAAGAAGGAGGGACATCCTACGAGCAGTACTTC.

This clone came up once. This chain uses TRBV5-6 with TRBJ2-3; D is perhaps TRBD2 (6 bases). CDR1 is SGHDT and CDR2 is YYEEEE in the germline V gene. The CDR3 runs 17 residues. V lost 0 bases, J lost 2 bases, and 16 bases lay in between. In nucleotides, the CDR3 is TGTGCCAGCAGCTTGGGACCCCGGGGGATAGACACAGATACGCAGTATTTT. Its protein product is CASSLGPRGIDTDTQYF.

The chain combines TRBV19 with TRBJ1-5; 7 nucleotides match TRBD1. CDR1 is LNHDA, CDR2 SQIVND, per germline (reference sequence). After removal of 2 bases from V and 3 bases from J, the junction contained 7 bases not matched to a gene. The CDR3 runs 16 residues. The CDR3 spells CASSIRSGGVNQPQHF. CDR3 coding DNA: TGTGCCAGTAGTATAAGATCAGGGGGAGTCAATCAGCCCCAGCATTTT.

The V call is TRBV30, the J call TRBJ1-1; tentatively, D is TRBD1 (5 bases). V was pared by 0 bases and J by 7 bases, with 9 bases between. The CDR3 runs to 12 residues. The germline gives CDR1 GTSNPN, CDR2 SVGIG (reference sequence). The CDR3 nucleotides read TGTGCCTGGAGTGTACGGGGGATTGAAGCTTTCTTT. This gives the protein CAWSVRGIEAFF.

CDR3 nucleotide sequence: TGCGCCAGCAGCGGACAGGGGCCGAACACTGAAGCTTTCTTT. Translating it yields CASSGQGPNTEAFF. The chain joins TRBV5-1 to TRBJ1-1; 9 bases map to TRBD1. CDR3 size: 14 residues. The V and J ends lost 4 bases and 1 base, in that order; junction bases with no gene match: 2. Germline CDR1 reads SGHRS; CDR2 reads YFSETQ.

CDR3 bases: TGCGCCAGCAGCCAAGGGGTAGAAGCTTTCTTT. The encoded protein is CASSQGVEAFF. The chain is built from TRBV4-3 and TRBJ1-1; no definite D call. Germline loops: CDR1 LGHNA, CDR2 YSLEER. The CDR3 consists of 11 residues. Trimming shortened V by 1 base and J by 8 bases, and 5 bases separated the two germline ends.

This chain joins TRBV29-1 and TRBJ2-7; possible D gene TRBD1, 6 bases. V lost 4 bases to trimming and J lost 0 bases, with 13 bases between them. The CDR3 extends over 14 amino acids. CDR1 and CDR2 (germline): SQVTM, ANQGSEA. Here the CDR3 reads CSVARDTSSYEQYF. The CDR3 nucleotides read TGCAGCGTTGCGAGGGACACCAGCTCCTACGAGCAGTACTTC.

This chain uses TRBV27 with TRBJ2-1, with a tentative D call TRBD1 (6 bases). V lost 5 bases, J lost 12 bases, and 26 bases lay in between. Germline V lookup: CDR1 MNHEY, CDR2 SMNVEV (reference sequence). CDR3 length equals 16 residues. As DNA, the CDR3 is TGTGCCAGCAGTGGGATTTTTAGTGGGGGCCCAGAGGCGCAGTTCTTC. Its translation is CASSGIFSGGPEAQFF.

Many counts were recorded for this clone. The CDR3 coding sequence is TGTGCCAGCAGTTTTTCCGGCCGATCTAGCACAGATACGCAGTATTTT. It yields the protein CASSFSGRSSTDTQYF. The genes are TRBV28 and TRBJ2-3; D is ambiguous. V lost 3 bases to trimming and J lost 0 bases, with 13 bases between them. Germline loops: CDR1 MDHEN, CDR2 SYDVKM. CDR3 length: 16 amino acids.

This sequence joins TRBV4-3 and TRBJ2-1, with TRBD2 matching over 12 bases. CDR3 size: 14 residues. CDR1 is LGHNA and CDR2 is YSLEER in the germline V gene. Losses at the gene ends were 4 bases for V and 9 bases for J; bases not matched to a gene: 4. As DNA, the CDR3 is TGCGCCAGCAGCCTGCTAGCGGGGGGGGGTGAGCAGTTCTTC. Amino acid sequence: CASSLLAGGGEQFF.

The V call is TRBV7-9, the J call TRBJ1-5; D perhaps matches TRBD1 (5 bases). Per germline, CDR1 SEHNR and CDR2 FQNEAQ (reference sequence). V was shortened by 1 base and J by 3 bases, with 19 bases between the two germline ends. The CDR3 length is 18 residues. Here the CDR3 reads CASSLVSVRDGNNQPQHF. The CDR3 DNA reads as TGTGCCAGCAGCTTAGTGTCGGTGCGGGACGGTAACAATCAGCCCCAGCATTTT.

The chain employs TRBV19 and TRBJ1-3; the D is unclear. This CDR3 is 15 amino acids long. Germline-derived CDR1 and CDR2 are LNHDA and SQIVND (reference sequence). The ends were cut back, 3 bases at V and 0 bases at J, with 9 bases in the middle. CDR3 protein: CASSIHLRSGNTIYF. The CDR3 bases are TGTGCCAGTAGTATCCACCTACGCTCTGGAAACACCATATATTTT. The variable domain in full, completed from reference TRBV19 and TRBJ1-3, reads DGGITQSPKYLFRKEGQNVTLSCEQNLNHDAMYWYRQDPGQGLRLIYYSQIVNDFQKGDIAEGYSVSREKKESFPLTVTSAQKNPTAFYLCASSIHLRSGNTIYFGEGSWLTVV.

The rearrangement joins TRBV5-1 to TRBJ1-1; no reliable D call. Deletions cut 0 bases from V and 0 bases from J, with 21 bases between. The CDR3 covers 19 residues. In germline, CDR1 is SGHRS, CDR2 YFSETQ. The CDR3 DNA sequence: TGCGCCAGCAGCTTGGGTCGTTTCACTCAACCGACGGTGAACACTGAAGCTTTCTTT. As protein: CASSLGRFTQPTVNTEAFF.

This rearrangement joins TRBV5-1 to TRBJ2-5; tentatively, D is TRBD1 (5 bases). V was clipped by 0 bases and J by 4 bases, with 16 bases between them. The CDR3 length is 16 residues. CDR1 and CDR2 (germline): SGHRS, YFSETQ. CDR3 nucleotide sequence: TGCGCCAGCAGCTTGGCCCCCGTGCAGGGATCAGAGACCCAGTACTTC. Translation: CASSLAPVQGSETQYF.

V and J are TRBV27 and TRBJ2-7; TRBD1 might be the D (6 bases). CDR3 size: 14 residues. Between the trimmed V and J ends, which lost 5 bases and 2 bases, there was a span of 13 bases. The germline V gene encodes CDR1 MNHEY and CDR2 SMNVEV (reference sequence). The CDR3, as DNA: TGTGCCAGCAGTCGGAGAGACAGGCCCTACGAGCAGTACTTC. It is translated as CASSRRDRPYEQYF.

This chain links TRBV24-1 with TRBJ1-5; D is possibly TRBD1 (5 bases). Germline V gene data show CDR1 as KGHDR and CDR2 as SFDVKD. V was clipped by 6 bases and J by 4 bases, with 12 bases between them. CDR3 length equals 14 residues. CDR3 DNA: TGTGCCACCAGTTCAGGGTATGGGAATCAGCCCCAGCATTTT. It translates to CATSSGYGNQPQHF.

The gene calls are TRBV6-2 or TRBV6-3 and TRBJ2-7; D tentatively fits TRBD1 or TRBD2 (5 bases each). The ends were cut back, 5 bases at V and 5 bases at J, with 19 bases in the middle. Germline lookup yields CDR1 MNHEY and CDR2 SVGEGT. CDR3 length: 15 residues. The CDR3 DNA is TGTGCCAGCAGTCACCCAGGGAGTGCTGTGGACGAGCAGTACTTC. Translating it yields CASSHPGSAVDEQYF.

The chain combines TRBV27 with TRBJ1-5; a weak D match, TRBD1 (6 bases). The germline V and J ends were trimmed by 6 bases and 6 bases, with 12 bases remaining between them. Per the germline V gene, CDR1 is MNHEY and CDR2 is SMNVEV (reference sequence). The CDR3 has 13 residues. CDR3: CASSLTGTQPQHF. The CDR3 DNA reads TGTGCCAGCAGCCTAACAGGGACTCAGCCCCAGCATTTT.

This rearrangement joins TRBV6-6 to TRBJ1-2, with 7 positions matching TRBD1. The CDR3 extends over 14 amino acids. The V segment lost 2 bases and the J segment 8 bases; nucleotides outside the gene matches: 8. Per the germline V gene, CDR1 is MNHNY and CDR2 is SVGAGI (reference sequence). The CDR3 loop is CASSYRGGDGGYTF. CDR3 bases: TGTGCCAGCAGTTACAGAGGGGGCGATGGAGGCTACACCTTC.

The chain recombines TRBV5-1 with TRBJ1-6; TRBD1 agrees at 7 bases. CDR1 and CDR2 (germline): SGHRS, YFSETQ. J lost 7 bases, V lost 3 bases, and 10 bases had no gene match. The CDR3 is 16 residues long. The CDR3 DNA is TGCGCCAGCAGCTGGGGTACAGGGGCTGGGAATTCACCCCTCCACTTT. The encoded protein is CASSWGTGAGNSPLHF.

The chain recombines TRBV28 with TRBJ1-2, with no clear D. Germline V lookup: CDR1 MDHEN, CDR2 SYDVKM. Trimming shortened V by 4 bases and J by 8 bases, and 20 bases separated the two germline ends. CDR3 length: 15 residues. The CDR3 DNA reads TGTGCCAGCAGTTCCGACCTTGCCCTCTGGGAAGGCTACACCTTC. It is translated as CASSSDLALWEGYTF.

The chain links TRBV11-2 to TRBJ1-2; no clear D gene. This CDR3 spans 14 amino acids. V dropped 2 bases and J dropped 4 bases, with 11 bases sitting between them. The V gene's germline CDR1 is SGHAT and CDR2 FQNNGV. CDR3 nucleotides: TGTGCCAGCAGCTTAACGTACAGCAGCTATGGCTACACCTTC. Its translation: CASSLTYSSYGYTF.

The V gene is TRBV2, the J gene TRBJ2-7; D is possibly TRBD1 (6 bases). Deletions cut 4 bases from V and 7 bases from J, with 11 bases between. CDR1 and CDR2 from the germline V gene are SNHLY and FYNNEI. The CDR3 covers 12 residues. In nucleotides, the CDR3 is TGTGCCAGCAGTGCTACAGGGTTTGAGCAGTACTTC. As protein: CASSATGFEQYF.

The chain is built from TRBV2 and TRBJ2-5, with D perhaps matching TRBD2 (5 bases). V lost 1 base, J lost 5 bases, and 14 bases lay in between. The CDR3 covers 15 residues. CDR1 and CDR2 (germline): SNHLY, FYNNEI. The CDR3 sequence: CASSEVGAVQETQYF. CDR3 DNA sequence: TGTGCCAGCAGTGAAGTAGGAGCGGTTCAGGAGACCCAGTACTTC.

The chain recombines TRBV6-2 or TRBV6-3 with TRBJ2-1; 7 bases are a match to TRBD2. CDR1 and CDR2 (germline): MNHEY, SVGEGT. V lost 6 bases, J lost 7 bases, and 15 bases stayed unmatched. The CDR3 totals 16 residues. The CDR3 sequence: CASSWGGGGPRNEQFF. Here the CDR3 DNA reads TGTGCCAGCAGCTGGGGAGGCGGGGGACCTCGAAATGAGCAGTTCTTC.

A remark on this clone: An end of the junction differs from the germline gene, which may be a read error. V and J are TRBV7-7 and TRBJ2-1, with D unclear. This CDR3 region has 13 residues. The germline V gene encodes CDR1 SSHAT and CDR2 FNYEAQ (reference sequence). The CDR3 loop is CASSLGRYNEQFF. DNA for the CDR3: TGTGCTAGCAGCTTAGGAAGATACAATGAGCAGTTCTTC.

The chain combines TRBV19 with TRBJ2-1; D call uncertain. Trimming removed 1 base at V and 5 bases at J, with 18 bases between. Germline loops: CDR1 LNHDA, CDR2 SQIVND (reference sequence). The CDR3 runs 17 residues. CDR3 region: CASSIGFFSKGHNEQFF. CDR3 nucleotide sequence: TGTGCCAGTAGTATAGGCTTTTTCTCGAAGGGCCACAATGAGCAGTTCTTC.

This chain uses TRBV10-3 with TRBJ2-4, with TRBD1 matching 12 bases. The CDR3 extends over 14 amino acids. Germline values: CDR1 ENHRY, CDR2 SYGVKD. Trimming removed 4 bases from V and 8 bases from J; junction bases left unmatched: 3. CDR3 sequence: CAISGDRGPDIQYF. In DNA form, the CDR3 reads TGTGCCATCAGTGGGGACAGGGGGCCTGACATTCAGTACTTC.

The chain joins TRBV5-1 to TRBJ1-2; D gene unclear. Germline assignment: CDR1 SGHRS and CDR2 YFSETQ. This CDR3 is 13 amino acids long. V lost 0 bases, J lost 3 bases, and 6 bases lay in between. Written as DNA, the CDR3 is TGCGCCAGCAGCTTGGGAGCATACTATGGCTACACCTTC. The encoded protein is CASSLGAYYGYTF.

The gene calls are TRBV14 and TRBJ2-1, with D perhaps TRBD1 or TRBD2 (5 bases each). The V end lost 4 bases, the J end lost 9 bases, and 22 bases lay between the germline ends. Germline CDR1 SGHDN, CDR2 FVKESK. The CDR3 spans 16 residues. The CDR3 loop reads CASSPVWGKGVGEQFF. The CDR3 bases are TGTGCCAGCAGCCCCGTGTGGGGGAAGGGCGTGGGTGAGCAGTTCTTC.